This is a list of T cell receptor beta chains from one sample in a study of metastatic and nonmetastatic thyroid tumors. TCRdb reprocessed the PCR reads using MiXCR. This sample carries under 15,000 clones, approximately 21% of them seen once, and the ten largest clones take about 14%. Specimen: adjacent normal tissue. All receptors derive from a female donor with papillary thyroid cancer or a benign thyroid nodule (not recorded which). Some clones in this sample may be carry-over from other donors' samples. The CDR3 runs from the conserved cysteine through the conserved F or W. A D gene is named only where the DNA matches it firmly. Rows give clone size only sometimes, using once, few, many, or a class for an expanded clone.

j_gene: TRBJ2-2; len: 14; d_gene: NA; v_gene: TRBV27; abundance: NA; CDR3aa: CASGQWGLTGELFF; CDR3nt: TGTGCCAGCGGTCAATGGGGTCTCACCGGGGAGCTGTTTTTT
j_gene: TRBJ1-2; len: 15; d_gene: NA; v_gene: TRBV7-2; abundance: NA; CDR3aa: CASSFVPPRKDGYTF; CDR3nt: TGTGCCAGCAGCTTTGTCCCGCCAAGGAAGGACGGCTACACCTTC
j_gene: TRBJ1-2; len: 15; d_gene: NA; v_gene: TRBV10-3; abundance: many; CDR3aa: CAISEVRDISYGYTF; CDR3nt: TGTGCCATCAGTGAGGTCCGGGACATTTCTTATGGCTACACTTTC
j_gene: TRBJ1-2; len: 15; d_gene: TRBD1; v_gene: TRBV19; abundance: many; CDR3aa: CASSKRDRGTYGYTF; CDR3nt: TGTGCCAGTAGTAAACGGGACAGGGGGACATATGGCTACACCTTC
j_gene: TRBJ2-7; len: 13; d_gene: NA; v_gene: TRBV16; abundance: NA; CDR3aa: CASIQPSSYEQYF; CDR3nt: TGTGCCAGCATCCAACCGTCCAGCTACGAGCAGTACTTC
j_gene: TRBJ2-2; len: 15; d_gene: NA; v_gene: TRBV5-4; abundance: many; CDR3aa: CASSLHISNTGELFF; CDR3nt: TGTGCCAGCAGCTTGCACATCTCGAACACCGGGGAGCTGTTTTTT
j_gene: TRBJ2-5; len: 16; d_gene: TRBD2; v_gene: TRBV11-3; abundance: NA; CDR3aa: CASSPGLAGLQETQYF; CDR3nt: TGTGCCAGCAGCCCCGGACTAGCGGGCCTCCAAGAGACCCAGTACTTC
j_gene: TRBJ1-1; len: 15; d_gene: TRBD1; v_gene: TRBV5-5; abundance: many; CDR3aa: CASSLDGQGDTEAFF; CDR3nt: TGTGCCAGCAGCTTAGACGGACAGGGCGACACTGAAGCTTTCTTT
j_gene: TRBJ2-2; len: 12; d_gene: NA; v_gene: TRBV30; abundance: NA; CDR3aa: CAWSVRTGELFF; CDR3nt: TGTGCCTGGAGTGTACGGACCGGGGAGCTGTTTTTT
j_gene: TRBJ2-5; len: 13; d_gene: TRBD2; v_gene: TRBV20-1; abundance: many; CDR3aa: CSAAAGGGETQYF; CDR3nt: TGCAGTGCGGCAGCGGGGGGCGGGGAGACCCAGTACTTC
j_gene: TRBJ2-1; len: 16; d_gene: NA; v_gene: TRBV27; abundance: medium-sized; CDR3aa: CASSLMGLSRNNEQFF; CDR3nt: TGTGCCAGCAGTTTAATGGGGTTATCCAGAAACAATGAGCAGTTCTTC
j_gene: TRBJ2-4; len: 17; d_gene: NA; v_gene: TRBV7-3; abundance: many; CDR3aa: CASSHAPSGASKNIQYF; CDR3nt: TGTGCCAGCAGCCATGCCCCCAGTGGGGCCTCGAAAAACATTCAGTACTTC
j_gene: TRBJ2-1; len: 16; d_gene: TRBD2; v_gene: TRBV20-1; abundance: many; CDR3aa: CSLEGSSGDRRNEQFF; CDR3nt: TGCAGTCTCGAGGGGTCTAGCGGGGATCGCCGAAATGAGCAGTTCTTC
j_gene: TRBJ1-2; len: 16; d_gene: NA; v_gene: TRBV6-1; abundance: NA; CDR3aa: CASSTDTGASNYGYTF; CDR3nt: TGTGCCAGCAGTACAGATACCGGGGCCTCTAACTATGGCTACACCTTC
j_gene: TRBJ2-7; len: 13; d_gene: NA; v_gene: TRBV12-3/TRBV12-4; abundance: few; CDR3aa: CASSSDRGYEQYF; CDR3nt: TGTGCCAGCAGCTCGGACCGAGGGTACGAGCAGTACTTC
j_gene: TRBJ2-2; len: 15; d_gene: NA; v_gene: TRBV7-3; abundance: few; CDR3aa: CASSSFAGRSGELFF; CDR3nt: TGTGCCAGCAGCTCCTTCGCAGGGAGGTCCGGGGAGCTGTTTTTT
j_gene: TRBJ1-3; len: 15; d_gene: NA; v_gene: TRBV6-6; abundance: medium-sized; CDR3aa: CASSYRGVPGNTIYF; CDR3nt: TGTGCCAGCAGTTACCGCGGGGTCCCTGGAAACACCATATATTTT
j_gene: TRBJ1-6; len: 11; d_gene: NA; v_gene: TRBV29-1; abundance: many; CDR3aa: CSVDAGGLLHF; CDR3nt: TGCAGCGTTGACGCGGGGGGCCTCCTCCACTTT
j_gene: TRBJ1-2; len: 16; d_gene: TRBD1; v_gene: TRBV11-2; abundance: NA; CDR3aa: CASGEAGGSPNYGYTF; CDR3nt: TGTGCCAGCGGCGAGGCAGGGGGCTCCCCTAACTATGGCTACACCTTC
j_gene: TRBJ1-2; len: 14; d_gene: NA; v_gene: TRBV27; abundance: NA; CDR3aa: CASSLGGPQRGYTF; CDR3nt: TGTGCCAGCAGTTTAGGGGGCCCTCAAAGGGGCTACACCTTC
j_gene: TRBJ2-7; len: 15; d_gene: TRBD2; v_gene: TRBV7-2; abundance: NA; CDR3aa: CASSLSGIGSYEQYF; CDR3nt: TGTGCCAGCAGCCTTAGCGGGATCGGGTCCTACGAGCAGTACTTC
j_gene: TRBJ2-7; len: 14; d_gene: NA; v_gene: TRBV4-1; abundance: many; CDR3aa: CASSQTGLPYEQYF; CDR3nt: TGCGCCAGCAGCCAAACAGGGCTCCCCTACGAGCAGTACTTC
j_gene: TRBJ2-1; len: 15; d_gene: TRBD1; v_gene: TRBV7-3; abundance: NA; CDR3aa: CASSLRQGTYNEQFF; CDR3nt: TGTGCCAGCAGCTTAAGACAGGGGACCTACAATGAGCAGTTCTTC
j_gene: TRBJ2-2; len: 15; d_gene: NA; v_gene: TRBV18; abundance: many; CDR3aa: CASSPRRSNTGELFF; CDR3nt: TGTGCCAGCTCACCGCGGAGATCGAACACCGGGGAGCTGTTTTTT
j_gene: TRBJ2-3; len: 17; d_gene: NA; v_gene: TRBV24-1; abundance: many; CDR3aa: CATSDFPGSSSTDTQYF; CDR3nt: TGTGCCACCAGTGATTTCCCGGGGTCCTCCTCCACAGATACGCAGTATTTT
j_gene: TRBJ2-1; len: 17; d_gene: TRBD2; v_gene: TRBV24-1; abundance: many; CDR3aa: CATSDKGSSGKGNEQFF; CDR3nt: TGTGCCACCAGTGATAAGGGGTCTAGCGGGAAAGGCAATGAGCAGTTCTTC
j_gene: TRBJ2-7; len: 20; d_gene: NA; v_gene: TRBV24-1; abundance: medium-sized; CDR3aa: CATSDSRPQPSIRSSYEQYF; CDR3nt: TGTGCCACCAGTGATTCGAGGCCCCAACCGAGTATACGGAGCTCCTACGAGCAGTACTTC
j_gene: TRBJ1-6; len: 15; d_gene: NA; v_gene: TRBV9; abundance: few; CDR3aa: CASSVESSYNSPLHF; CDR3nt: TGTGCCAGCAGCGTTGAGAGCTCCTATAATTCACCCCTCCACTTT
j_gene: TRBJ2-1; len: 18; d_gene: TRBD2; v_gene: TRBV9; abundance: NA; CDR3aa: CASSGGTSGGASYNEQFF; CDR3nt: TGTGCCAGCTCCGGGGGGACTAGCGGGGGCGCTTCCTACAATGAGCAGTTCTTC
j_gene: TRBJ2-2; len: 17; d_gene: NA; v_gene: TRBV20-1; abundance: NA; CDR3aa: CSARGFGAESNTGELFF; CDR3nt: TGCAGTGCTAGAGGGTTCGGCGCAGAAAGTAACACCGGGGAGCTGTTTTTT
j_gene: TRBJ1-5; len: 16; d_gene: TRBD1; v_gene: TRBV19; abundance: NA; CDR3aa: CASRWDRGVENQPQHF; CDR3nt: TGTGCCAGTCGATGGGACAGGGGGGTAGAGAATCAGCCCCAGCATTTT